The next 21 T cell receptor beta chains were all read from a single sample in a study of shared clonotypes between healthy human individuals. The table came from immunoSEQ multiplex PCR; TCRdb's copy has only in-frame clones and leaves some out. Of under 550,000 clones in the sample, 90% to 96% were seen once. The sample consisted of naive CD4+ T cells sorted from blood. As to subset: CD45RA+ positively selected. These receptor sequences come from a woman between 25 and 40 years old in good health.

The rearrangement uses TRBV6-1 and TRBJ1-2, with a weak D call TRBD1 (6 bases). CDR1 is MNHNS, CDR2 SASEGT, per germline. The CDR3 sequence is 14 residues long. V lost 6 bases and J 4 bases, leaving 15 bases between the germline ends. The CDR3 region has the DNA TGTGCCAGCAGGCAACAGGGTCAGGGCTATGGCTACACCTTC. Translating it yields CASRQQGQGYGYTF.

This chain uses TRBV27 with TRBJ2-7; D perhaps matches TRBD1 (7 bases). V gave up 3 bases and J gave up 4 bases, with 16 bases separating them. The CDR3 covers 15 residues. From germline, CDR1 is MNHEY and CDR2 SMNVEV (reference sequence). The DNA for the CDR3 is TGTGCCAGCAGTTTCAGGGACAGCGGGTTTTACGAGCAGTACTTC. It yields the protein CASSFRDSGFYEQYF.

V and J are TRBV27 and TRBJ2-7, with TRBD2 matching 8 bases. Germline lookup yields CDR1 MNHEY and CDR2 SMNVEV (reference sequence). This CDR3 comprises 14 residues. V lost 2 bases and J lost 4; bases outside the gene matches: 4. For the CDR3, the DNA is TGTGCCAGCAGTTTAGCGGGGGGCAATTACGAGCAGTACTTC. Translation gives CASSLAGGNYEQYF.

This chain uses TRBV7-9 with TRBJ2-3; 8 bases align to TRBD2. The V gene's germline CDR1 is SEHNR and CDR2 FQNEAQ (reference sequence). This CDR3 contains 16 residues. Losses at the gene ends were 2 bases for V and 0 bases for J; bases not matched to a gene: 4. In DNA, the CDR3 is TGTGCCAGCAGCTTATCGGCTAGCGGGAGCACAGATACGCAGTATTTT. Amino acids: CASSLSASGSTDTQYF.

This clone has only one observation. The DNA of the CDR3 is TGCGCCAGCAGTGCCCAACTAGCGGGAGGTGGCGAGCAGTACTTC. Its protein is CASSAQLAGGGEQYF. The chain has TRBV10-1 and TRBJ2-7; 12 bases are a match to TRBD2. The CDR3 runs to 15 residues. Germline lookup yields CDR1 WNHNN and CDR2 SYGVQD (reference sequence). V lost 4 bases and J lost 6; bases outside the gene matches: 7.

As concerns this clone: Other DNA variants within this sample encode the same CDR3. The chain recombines TRBV20-1 with TRBJ2-7; D remains ambiguous. This CDR3 spans 10 amino acids. V was cut by 3 bases and J by 2 bases, with 2 bases left in between. Germline CDR1 DFQATT, CDR2 SNEGSKA (reference sequence). CDR3 nucleotides: TGCAGTGCTAGTGCCTACGAGCAGTACTTC. This translates into CSASAYEQYF.

The V and J genes are TRBV19 and TRBJ2-7; 11 nucleotides match TRBD1. The trim removed 7 bases at V and 6 bases at J, leaving 5 bases unmatched. The CDR3 runs to 13 residues. Germline loops: CDR1 LNHDA, CDR2 SQIVND (reference sequence). The CDR3 spells CASTGQGAVEQYF. The DNA of the CDR3 is TGTGCCAGTACCGGACAGGGGGCTGTCGAGCAGTACTTC. The full variable domain, with the rest looked up from reference TRBV19 and TRBJ2-7, is DGGITQSPKYLFRKEGQNVTLSCEQNLNHDAMYWYRQDPGQGLRLIYYSQIVNDFQKGDIAEGYSVSREKKESFPLTVTSAQKNPTAFYLCASTGQGAVEQYFGPGTRLTVT.

In its sample, this clone was seen once. This chain uses TRBV5-1 with TRBJ2-3, with 14 bases fitting TRBD2. Germline V gene data show CDR1 as SGHRS and CDR2 as YFSETQ. Trimming removed 4 bases from V and 2 bases from J; junction bases left unmatched: 3. This CDR3 has 16 amino acids. The CDR3 protein is CASSPGLAGATDTQYF. CDR3 nucleotides: TGCGCCAGCAGCCCGGGACTAGCGGGAGCCACAGATACGCAGTATTTT.

This chain links TRBV18 with TRBJ1-2; D is unresolved. This CDR3 spans 14 amino acids. Germline CDR1 reads KGHSH; CDR2 reads LQKENI. The V and J ends lost 0 bases and 0 bases respectively, with 5 bases between them. The CDR3 sequence: CASSPPRTNYGYTF. The CDR3 DNA reads TGTGCCAGCTCACCACCGAGGACTAACTATGGCTACACCTTC.

The rearrangement links TRBV7-3 to TRBJ2-2, with D uncertain. CDR3 length: 14 residues. Germline assignment: CDR1 SGHTA and CDR2 FQGTGA. Trimming removed 2 bases at V and 2 bases at J, with 6 bases between. CDR3 DNA: TGTGCCAGCAGCTTATCGGTAAACACCGGGGAGCTGTTTTTT. This translates into CASSLSVNTGELFF.

This chain uses TRBV28 with TRBJ1-2; D is perhaps TRBD1 (5 bases). CDR1 and CDR2 from the germline V gene are MDHEN and SYDVKM. The length of the CDR3 is 14 residues. With 1 base removed from V and 5 bases from J, the gap between germline ends came to 11 bases. The CDR3 DNA reads TGTGCCAGCAGTTTATTGCCGGGGCGGTATGGCTACACCTTC. It specifies CASSLLPGRYGYTF.

This chain connects TRBV28 to TRBJ1-2; possibly TRBD1 for D (5 bases). This CDR3 region has 14 residues. The V gene lost 9 bases and the J gene lost 5 bases, with 19 bases spanning the gap. Germline CDR1 MDHEN, CDR2 SYDVKM. The CDR3 DNA sequence: TGTGCCAGTAAAGTGGGTTACGGGACTTATGGCTACACCTTC. Its translation: CASKVGYGTYGYTF.

The V gene is TRBV7-9, the J gene TRBJ1-4; no clear D. Germline V gene sequence: CDR1 SEHNR, CDR2 FQNEAQ (reference sequence). V was cut by 1 base and J by 1 base, with 10 bases left in between. This CDR3 spans 16 amino acids. The CDR3 DNA is TGTGCCAGCAGCTTAGGGTCGGCTCAAACTAATGAAAAACTGTTTTTT. Protein: CASSLGSAQTNEKLFF.

This chain's CDR3 is CATSKKRGASGPSTDTQYF. As DNA, the CDR3 is TGTGCCACCAGCAAAAAAAGGGGCGCTAGCGGCCCTAGCACAGATACGCAGTATTTT. V and J are TRBV15 and TRBJ2-3, with 7 bases identical to TRBD2. V shed 4 bases, J shed 0 bases, and the junction held 16 bases outside the gene matches. The V gene's germline CDR1 is LNHNV and CDR2 YYDKDF (reference sequence). This CDR3 is 19 amino acids long.

The chain employs TRBV11-2 and TRBJ2-5, with TRBD2 matching over 13 bases. CDR3 length: 17 residues. Germline V gives CDR1 SGHAT, CDR2 FQNNGV. Trimming at V came to 3 bases and at J to 0 bases, leaving 4 bases not matched to a gene. The CDR3 protein is CASSFRTSGRYQETQYF. The DNA of the CDR3 is TGTGCCAGCAGCTTCCGGACTAGCGGGAGATACCAAGAGACCCAGTACTTC.

The chain has TRBV28 and TRBJ1-5; D uncertain. Trimming took off 8 bases at V and 0 bases at J, with 23 bases between the two ends. CDR1 and CDR2 from the germline V gene are MDHEN and SYDVKM. The CDR3 length is 18 residues. The CDR3: CASRKAVVFAYSNQPQHF. The CDR3 nucleotides are TGTGCCAGCCGAAAGGCAGTTGTGTTCGCTTATAGCAATCAGCCCCAGCATTTT.

This chain uses TRBV13 with TRBJ2-3; 8 bases are a match to TRBD2. This CDR3 has 17 residues. J gave up 0 bases and V 4 bases, and 9 bases lay outside the gene matches. Germline-derived CDR1 and CDR2 are PRHDT and FYEKMQ (reference sequence). CDR3 loop: CASSSGVAGYSTDTQYF. CDR3 coding DNA: TGTGCCAGCAGCTCCGGGGTAGCGGGATATAGCACAGATACGCAGTATTTT.

The rearrangement joins TRBV30 to TRBJ1-1; D is ambiguous. V was trimmed by 3 bases and J by 1 base, leaving 18 bases between them. The CDR3 extends over 16 amino acids. Per the germline V gene, CDR1 is GTSNPN and CDR2 is SVGIG (reference sequence). This chain's CDR3 is CAWRPEPGRPNTEAFF. CDR3 nucleotides: TGTGCCTGGAGGCCAGAGCCCGGACGGCCGAACACTGAAGCTTTCTTT.

V usage is TRBV9 and J usage is TRBJ1-2; D possibly corresponds to TRBD1 (5 bases). V lost 0 bases, J lost 2 bases, and 11 bases lay in between. Germline V CDR1 and CDR2: SGDLS, YYNGEE. The CDR3 runs to 15 residues. For the CDR3, the DNA is TGTGCCAGCAGCGTAGCGCAGGGAAGGAACTATGGCTACACCTTC. Its protein is CASSVAQGRNYGYTF.

CDR3 sequence (DNA): TGTGCCAGCTCACCAGGGGGGCCCACAGATACGCAGTATTTT. It encodes CASSPGGPTDTQYF. The chain links TRBV18 to TRBJ2-3; perhaps D is TRBD1 or TRBD2 (6 bases each). V was pared by 2 bases and J by 2 bases, with 8 bases between. Germline lookup yields CDR1 KGHSH and CDR2 LQKENI. The CDR3 extends over 14 amino acids.

In regard to this clone: This specimen includes other DNA sequences encoding the same CDR3. The genes are TRBV29-1 and TRBJ2-5, with 9 bases aligning to TRBD1. Germline V CDR1 and CDR2: SQVTM, ANQGSEA. The CDR3 sequence is 12 residues long. J lost 1 base, V lost 6 bases, and 0 bases had no gene match. CDR3 bases: TGCAGCGTGGGACAGGGCCAAGAGACCCAGTACTTC. This translates into CSVGQGQETQYF.